This TCR beta chain was identified during a study of blood T cell repertoires in COVID-19. Study details: The origin of the acute and convalescent COVID-19 samples was the United States, Italy and Spain. T cells, B-cell-depleted T cells, or PBMCs supplied cDNA or gDNA.

As handled by the study authors: Amplified reference gene primers provided the basis for estimating nucleated cell counts. Assay used: immunoSEQ multiplex PCR; TCRdb lists only in-frame clones, some missing. V, J and clone size derive from that table, while D and trimming were established from the DNA sequence. The sample lists roughly 250,000 clones; around 89% were seen once. Germline V gene lookup returns CDR1 SQVTM and CDR2 ANQGSEA. The CDR3 consists of 12 residues. The J segment lost 7 bases and the V segment lost 6 bases, leaving 3 bases of the junction unmatched. The sequencing sample was made of peripheral blood. The chain employs TRBV29-1 and TRBJ2-4, with 10 bases matching TRBD1. This TCR was recovered from a man under 40 with acute or convalescent COVID-19. The CDR3 region has the DNA TGCAGCGTAGGGACAGGGGCGAACATTCAGTACTTC. Translating gives CSVGTGANIQYF.